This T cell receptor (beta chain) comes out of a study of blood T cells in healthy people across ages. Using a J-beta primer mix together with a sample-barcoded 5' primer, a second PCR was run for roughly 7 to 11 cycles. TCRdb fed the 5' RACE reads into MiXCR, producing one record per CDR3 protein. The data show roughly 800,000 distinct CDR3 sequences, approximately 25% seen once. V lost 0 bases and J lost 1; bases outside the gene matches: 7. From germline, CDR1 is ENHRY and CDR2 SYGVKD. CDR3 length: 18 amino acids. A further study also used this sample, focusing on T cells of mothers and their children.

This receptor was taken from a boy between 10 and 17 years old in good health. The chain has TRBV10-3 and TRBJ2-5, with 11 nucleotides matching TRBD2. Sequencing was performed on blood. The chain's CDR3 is CAISESSGGAPSQETQYF. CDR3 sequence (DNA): TGTGCCATCAGTGAGTCTAGCGGGGGGGCTCCCTCCCAAGAGACCCAGTACTTC.